This T cell receptor beta chain was captured in a study of cytomegalovirus exposure and HLA in healthy donors (dated by TCRdb to 2016 to 2017). For the study in its entirety: An earlier analysis of around 600 of the donors reported 250 to 300 Gb of sequence data and some 120 million unique TCR beta sequences from approximately 180 million T cells. An early release covering approximately 600 HLA-typed donors comprised 300 to 350 gigabases of sequencing data and tens of millions of unique TCR sequences. Of the approximately 370 genotyped donors, less than 90% were placed in the genetic ancestry cluster associated with self-reported Caucasian donors. The aim of the study was to test whether cataloging public T cell receptors could identify signatures of past pathogen exposure. The T cell repertoires of around 730 subjects were profiled by immunosequencing and related to cytomegalovirus serostatus. Along with the approximately 700-subject first cohort, a separate validation cohort of over a hundred different subjects was used. To predict cytomegalovirus infection status, the study combined high-throughput TCR immunosequencing, statistical association of individual TCRs with disease status, and machine learning. In a later analysis, previously published TCR beta repertoires from 600 to 850 donors were re-analyzed and high-resolution HLA genotyping was added so that TCR occurrence patterns could be studied. Rather than using new phenotypic data, the later analysis identified candidate immune exposures from TCR beta sequences and from how often those sequences occurred across donors. To decide whether each TCR beta V gene segment behaved as functional or pseudogenic, an earlier analysis of approximately 600 of the donors relied on high-throughput TCR beta sequencing. Alongside the repertoire data, information on donor age, sex, ethnicity and CMV serostatus was compiled. A later genetic analysis used genome-wide SNP genotypes for about 60% of the roughly 700 donors, treating that subset as a discovery cohort. Every discovery cohort repertoire had been produced on one sequencing platform. Class I and class II HLA loci were covered by the typing at four-digit resolution. The number of donors typed differed by locus, with about 629-630 for A, B, C, DRB1 and DQB1, 522 for DQA1, 600 to 610 for DPA1, and some 450 for DPB1. A handful of DR-DQ haplotypes were handled as single units for association and clustering because linkage in the cohort was strong. On average, roughly 240,000 unique TCR beta nucleotide sequences were sequenced per donor among some 420 genotyped donors of the cohort, with approximately 18% of those sequences being non-productive.

The cohort comprised 666 healthy bone marrow donors. At the time of sampling, all cohort members were nominally healthy, though unrecorded immune exposures were likely present. The donor was CMV seropositive and belonged to the group of a few hundred seropositive cohort members. A peripheral blood sample was provided by each donor, and peripheral blood mononuclear cells were used for TCR beta sequencing. Genomic DNA extraction from the blood cell samples was performed with the Qiagen DNeasy Blood Extraction Kit. In regard to this clone: The target of this receptor is not known. Nothing much larger sits one base from this clone, and base qualities are not available.

The protocol used for the library was the immunoSEQ multiplex PCR assay. For the multiplex PCR, a mixture combining 60 forward primers for TCR Vbeta segments and 13 reverse primers for TCR Jbeta segments was used. The CDR3 region of rearranged TCR beta genes was amplified from genomic DNA by a multiplex PCR assay. Amplified TCR beta libraries were sequenced as 87-base-pair reads on the Illumina HiSeq System. As for the original processing: A later analysis tallied around 82 million unique TCR beta chains across the roughly 610 repertoires, and some 12 million of those chains were shared by two or more donors. To remove PCR and sequencing errors, raw reads were error-corrected and collapsed into unique sequences using a nearest-neighbor algorithm that merged closely related sequences. To assign V, D and J gene segments, CDR3 sequences were aligned to IMGT reference sequences. For a sequence to be retained, a match of at least six nucleotides to both a V gene segment and a J gene segment was required. A rearrangement counted as productive if the CDR3 had no stop codons and remained in frame with V and J, and every other rearrangement counted as non-productive. CDR3 was defined according to IMGT convention as the region running from the second conserved V-encoded cysteine to the conserved J-encoded phenylalanine. Sequences without an unambiguous match to a single V gene segment were excluded from the earlier analysis of almost 600 of the donors. An earlier analysis of roughly 590 of the donors called V segments functional above 56.7% productive rearrangements and segregating when the between-donor standard deviation exceeded 5%. A statistical classification framework was built to diagnose cytomegalovirus status from the catalog of TCR beta chain sequences. In a later analysis, TCR nucleotide sequences were compared against IMGT/GENE-DB human TR gene sequences so that V and J genes could be assigned. A later analysis assigned CDR3 sequences and most-parsimonious VDJ recombination scenarios with the TCRdist pipeline. In a later analysis, each TCR beta chain was defined by its CDR3 amino acid sequence together with its V-gene family, and reads lacking a unique V-gene family were excluded. A later analysis removed 592 highly shared, low-generation-probability nucleotide sequences to deal with suspected cross-contamination and a sequencing artifact. In a later analysis, a clonal expansion index was calculated for each public chain from normalized within-repertoire ranks of inferred template counts. Generation probabilities in a later analysis came from a VDJ recombination model fitted to out-of-frame rearrangements, and those results were checked against IGoR. A later analysis scored TCR-TCR, TCR-HLA and TCR-CMV co-occurrence with hypergeometric tests, applying a repertoire-size bias correction to TCR pairs. A later analysis estimated false discovery rates by permuting HLA or CMV assignments 20 times. A later analysis grouped co-occurring TCRs with DBSCAN, adding TCRdist sequence similarity when clustering within HLA-allele-positive subsets. Co-occurrence clustering excluded repertoires with fewer than 30,000 or more than 120,000 public chains, plus five with anomalous nucleotide sharing. TCRdb stores this immuneACCESS table with in-frame sequences only. Part of the clones is absent; in the studies checked, under half of the shortfall reflects unresolved V genes, and no reason is known for the rest. The V and J calls and clone size come from that table; D and trimming were worked out from the DNA. In all, the sample holds 200,000 to 250,000 clones, and approximately 70% of those were seen once. Roughly 2.5% of the sample lies in the top ten.

The study at large found these results: According to a later genetic analysis, donors in an Asian-associated ancestry cluster had fewer N-insertions in productive TCRs than the approximately 650-donor mean. In vitro tests confirmed that a few of the cytomegalovirus-associated TCR beta chains recognize cytomegalovirus antigens. A further reported finding was that TCR beta sequences accurately predicted the HLA-A and HLA-B alleles for most subjects in the first cohort. It was suggested by the authors that the approach could potentially be generalized to other disease states and immunological phenotypes. For the cohort, immune exposure information was limited to CMV serostatus. A group of highly shared sequence variants was considered likely to be a technical artifact of the sequencing pipeline. In a later analysis, the rate of TCR association differed among HLA loci, with DRB1 alleles having the most associated TCRs and HLA-C alleles having the fewest. Because HLA typing was unavailable for some donors at each locus, only the typed subset was used in association tests. Correlated functional status among segregating V segments might reflect linkage disequilibrium, but an unknown experimental factor could not be ruled out. Specific HLA alleles were associated with 15,000 to 20,000 TCR beta sequences at a false discovery rate of 0.05 in a later analysis. Sequencing depth was assumed to be roughly uniform across donors in the presence/absence analyses, though that assumption may not hold. According to a later analysis, most CMV-associated TCR beta chains appeared to be HLA-restricted, and the HLA associations seemed to be driven largely by CMV exposure. Several of the top co-occurrence clusters appeared to be linked to parvovirus B19, influenza, CMV and Epstein-Barr virus, according to a later analysis. An association between a missense DCLRE1C variant and V-gene and J-gene trimming of TCR beta chains was found in a later genetic analysis and replicated in an independent cohort. Because counts were too low, seventeen rarely observed V segments, including chromosome 9 orphons, were left out of the earlier analysis of 500 to 650 of the donors. In both the original and validation cohorts, the classifier was reported to diagnose cytomegalovirus status with high specificity and sensitivity. In an earlier analysis of a few hundred of the donors, most TCR beta V segments were observed in productive rearrangements about 90% or about 30% of the time, broadly matching IMGT annotations. A later analysis found that HLA-associated TCR beta chains were more clonally expanded and had lower generation probabilities than equally common non-associated chains. When HLA alleles, especially DR and DQ, strongly co-occurred, TCR associations were difficult to assign to individual alleles. In this cohort, only TCR beta chains were sequenced, and detectable features were limited by the absence of alpha or paired-chain data. Most TCR sequences were seen in very few donors, while some public TCRs were found in many individuals. The 87-base-pair reads could not distinguish some IMGT-functional V segments, including TRBV6-2 and TRBV6-3, so those segments were excluded. The study gave a list of about 170 TCR beta chains associated with cytomegalovirus.

Taken from the germline V gene, the CDR1 and CDR2 loops are SGDLS and YYNGEE. The CDR3, from cysteine to phenylalanine, totals 16 residues. The DNA shown is the 48-base CDR3, in frame from base 1. V is trimmed back by 4 bases and J by 7 bases, and the junction contains 6 bases that no gene match accounts for. The chain employs TRBV9 and TRBJ1-6, with 12 junctional bases fitting TRBD1. Specimen: PBMCs. The clonotype comes from a man aged 35-49 years in good health and CMV-seropositive. This receptor carries the CDR3 CASSPGTGGSNSPLHF. Read as DNA, the sequence is TGTGCCAGCAGCCCCGGGACAGGGGGCTCAAATTCACCCCTCCACTTT.